One sample yielded the 21 T cell receptor beta chains listed below, sequenced in a study of blood T cell repertoires in COVID-19. Sequencing was performed with immunoSEQ multiplex PCR; in TCRdb, only in-frame clones are kept and a portion is missing. The data contain about 160,000 clones, roughly 89% of them singletons. The sample was peripheral blood. Receptors originate from a woman aged 60-75 years who had recovered from COVID-19.

The rearrangement uses TRBV18 and TRBJ2-5; 9 bases line up with TRBD2. CDR3 size: 13 residues. Trimming took 8 bases from V and 0 from J; bases not matched to a gene: 1. Per germline, CDR1 KGHSH and CDR2 LQKENI. CDR3 nucleotides: TGTGCCAGCCGGACTAGCGACCAAGAGACCCAGTACTTC. Amino acids: CASRTSDQETQYF.

This sequence joins TRBV6-2 or TRBV6-3 and TRBJ1-2; tentative D call: TRBD1 (6 bases). The V and J ends lost 2 bases and 0 bases respectively, with 10 bases between them. The CDR3 totals 15 residues. Germline assignment: CDR1 MNHEY and CDR2 SVGEGT. CDR3 DNA sequence: TGTGCCAGCAGTTACCTTCCAGGGGCTAACTATGGCTACACCTTC. This gives the protein CASSYLPGANYGYTF.

The V call is TRBV3-1 (or the pseudogene TRBV3-2), the J call TRBJ2-2, with 10 bases fitting TRBD2. CDR1 and CDR2 from the germline V gene are LGHDT and YNNKEL (reference sequence). This CDR3 spans 20 amino acids. J gave up 5 bases and V 3 bases, and 18 bases lay outside the gene matches. The CDR3 nucleotides are TGTGCCAGCAGCCAGCAGCCCTGGGCTAGCGGGGGCCAGTTTACCGGGGAGCTGTTTTTT. This gives the protein CASSQQPWASGGQFTGELFF.

This clone was seen just once. The chain employs TRBV5-4 and TRBJ2-5, with TRBD2 matching 15 bases. The CDR3 totals 18 residues. The junction had 7 bases not matched to a gene; V was cut back by 4 bases and J by 0 bases. Germline-derived CDR1 and CDR2 are SGHNT and YYREEE (reference sequence). DNA of the CDR3: TGTGCCAGCAGCCCCAGGACTAGCGGGGGGGGGTACCAAGAGACCCAGTACTTC. It is translated as CASSPRTSGGGYQETQYF.

This clone was found once. The J gene is TRBJ2-7, the V gene TRBV28; unclear D gene. Trimming shortened V by 3 bases and J by 1 base, and 7 bases separated the two germline ends. This CDR3 contains 13 residues. The germline gives CDR1 MDHEN, CDR2 SYDVKM. The CDR3 spells CASSFTPSYEQYF. The CDR3 region has the DNA TGTGCCAGCAGTTTCACACCATCCTACGAGCAGTACTTC.

This clone has more than one count but fewer than ten. J is TRBJ2-1 and V is TRBV28, with D perhaps matching TRBD2 (7 bases). Trimming pared 4 bases from V and 3 bases from J, leaving 16 bases between. The germline CDR1 and CDR2 sequences are MDHEN and SYDVKM. CDR3 length: 16 amino acids. CDR3 sequence: CASSSWGGARYNEQFF. The CDR3 DNA is TGTGCCAGCAGTTCTTGGGGGGGGGCCCGCTACAATGAGCAGTTCTTC.

The chain couples TRBV23-1 to TRBJ2-1, with D possibly being TRBD1 (5 bases). TRBV23-1 is filed as an ORF, its function uncertain. The V end lost 3 bases, the J end lost 1 base, and 10 bases lay between the germline ends. The CDR3 runs 15 residues. The CDR3 DNA follows: TGCGCCAGCAGTCATCGGCCAGGGTCCTACAATGAGCAGTTCTTC. Its protein product is CASSHRPGSYNEQFF.

This chain links TRBV5-1 with TRBJ1-3; 12 nucleotides align to TRBD1. Germline trimming cut 4 bases from V and 2 bases from J; bases unmatched to any gene: 16. CDR1 and CDR2 from the germline V gene are SGHRS and YFSETQ. The CDR3 extends over 20 amino acids. The CDR3 is CASSGTGGAQGTAAGNTIYF. The CDR3 nucleotides read TGCGCCAGCAGCGGGACAGGGGGCGCACAAGGCACCGCAGCTGGAAACACCATATATTTT.

V is TRBV7-9 and J is TRBJ1-2; D possibly corresponds to TRBD1 (5 bases). Germline CDR1 is SEHNR and CDR2 is FQNEAQ (reference sequence). V was shortened by 1 base and J by 7 bases, with 13 bases between the two germline ends. This CDR3 has 14 amino acids. Here the CDR3 DNA reads TGTGCCAGCAGCTTAGGGACACCAAAGGGTGGCTACACCTTC. Protein sequence: CASSLGTPKGGYTF.

This clone was observed a few times. The V and J genes are TRBV5-4 and TRBJ2-5; D not certain. Deletions cut 1 base from V and 0 bases from J, with 7 bases between. Germline assignment: CDR1 SGHNT and CDR2 YYREEE (reference sequence). This CDR3 has 14 residues. CDR3 DNA: TGTGCCAGCAGCTTGTCCGCAGACCAAGAGACCCAGTACTTC. Translated, it gives CASSLSADQETQYF.

The chain has TRBV4-3 and TRBJ2-7; D is ambiguous. This CDR3 region has 15 residues. V lost 4 bases and J lost 7, with 20 bases in between. Germline loops: CDR1 LGHNA, CDR2 YSLEER. The CDR3 loop reads CASSRVATAGREQYF. CDR3 bases: TGCGCCAGCAGCCGGGTAGCTACCGCTGGAAGAGAGCAGTACTTC.

The CDR3 sequence: CASSHIGQGDAGELFF. The CDR3 DNA reads as TGTGCCAGCAGCCATATTGGACAGGGTGACGCCGGGGAGCTGTTTTTT. V gene TRBV21-1 combines with J gene TRBJ2-2; the table assigns TRBD1, which was not confirmed against the DNA. TRBV21-1 is termed a pseudogene. The length of the CDR3 is 16 residues.

The chain uses TRBV4-2 and TRBJ1-2, with a possible D match to TRBD1 (5 bases). Germline V gene sequence: CDR1 LGHNA, CDR2 YNFKEQ. Trimming removed 1 base at V and 6 bases at J, with 9 bases between. The CDR3 is 13 residues long. CDR3 in amino acids: CASSQASGDGYTF. The CDR3 DNA follows: TGTGCCAGCAGCCAAGCGTCGGGGGATGGCTACACCTTC.

The rearrangement joins TRBV11-2 to TRBJ1-2; possibly TRBD1 for D (6 bases). The CDR3 is 15 residues long. Between the trimmed V and J ends, which lost 4 bases and 7 bases, there was a span of 19 bases. CDR1 and CDR2 (germline): SGHAT, FQNNGV. CDR3 sequence reads: CASSSRTDISSGYTF. Written as DNA, the CDR3 is TGTGCCAGCAGCTCACGGACAGATATTTCAAGTGGCTACACCTTC.

This clone was observed once. The J gene is TRBJ1-5, the V gene TRBV27; D may be TRBD1 (5 bases). Germline-derived CDR1 and CDR2 are MNHEY and SMNVEV (reference sequence). With 5 bases removed from V and 0 bases from J, the gap between germline ends came to 14 bases. CDR3 length equals 16 residues. The CDR3 DNA sequence: TGTGCCAGCAGTAGCTGGGGGGGTCATAGCAATCAGCCCCAGCATTTT. Its protein is CASSSWGGHSNQPQHF.

V is TRBV2 and J is TRBJ2-7; 8 bases fit TRBD1. CDR3 size: 13 residues. Per germline, CDR1 SNHLY and CDR2 FYNNEI. With V trimmed by 6 bases and J by 6 bases, 7 bases remained unmatched. DNA of the CDR3: TGTGCCAGCAGGGGGACAGGACACCTCGAGCAGTACTTC. It encodes CASRGTGHLEQYF.

The chain recombines TRBV6-5 with TRBJ1-1; 7 nucleotides align to TRBD1. The CDR3 loop spans 13 amino acids. The J segment lost 7 bases and the V segment lost 6 bases, leaving 8 bases of the junction unmatched. Germline CDR1 is MNHEY and CDR2 is SVGAGI. In nucleotides, the CDR3 is TGTGCCAGCAGCTCCGGACAGGTGAATGAAGCTTTCTTT. This sequence encodes CASSSGQVNEAFF.

This chain uses TRBV7-9 with TRBJ1-2, with TRBD1 matching over 11 bases. Germline CDR1 reads SEHNR; CDR2 reads FQNEAQ (reference sequence). Trimming removed 5 bases from V and 3 bases from J; junction bases left unmatched: 5. The CDR3 runs to 15 residues. CDR3 region: CASSPPGQGDYGYTF. CDR3 bases: TGTGCCAGCAGCCCGCCGGGACAGGGGGACTATGGCTACACCTTC.

J is TRBJ2-7 and V is TRBV28; possible D gene TRBD2, 6 bases. Trimming removed 8 bases from V and 0 bases from J, with 14 bases in between. The CDR3 is 14 amino acids. Looked up from germline, CDR1 is MDHEN and CDR2 is SYDVKM. In nucleotides, the CDR3 is TGTGCCAGCCGACAAGTGGGGGGCTCCTACGAGCAGTACTTC. It is translated as CASRQVGGSYEQYF.

The J gene is TRBJ2-7, the V gene TRBV28, with D unresolved. This CDR3 is 12 amino acids long. V was shortened by 3 bases and J by 2 bases, with 5 bases between the two germline ends. CDR1 and CDR2 (germline): MDHEN, SYDVKM. CDR3 DNA: TGTGCCAGCAGTTTGGCACCCTACGAGCAGTACTTC. The encoded protein is CASSLAPYEQYF.

The chain combines TRBV2 with TRBJ2-3, with 9 bases identical to TRBD2. Germline CDR1 reads SNHLY; CDR2 reads FYNNEI. V was clipped by 1 base and J by 4 bases; unmatched bases: 6. The CDR3 is 16 amino acids. CDR3 amino acids: CASSEVLRGGADTQYF. In nucleotides, the CDR3 is TGTGCCAGCAGTGAAGTCCTGCGGGGGGGAGCAGATACGCAGTATTTT.